These 30 T cell receptor beta chains came from one sample sequenced in a study of blood T cell repertoires in COVID-19 (dated by TCRdb to the early 2020s). The protocol used for the library was the immunoSEQ multiplex PCR assay. The table was pulled from immuneACCESS by TCRdb, which kept in-frame rearrangements only. Such tables lose some clones; where checked, under half of the loss comes from unresolved V genes, and the rest has no known cause. The sample table shows some 300,000 clones, and 70% to 90% are seen once. More than 6.5% of the sample goes to the ten largest clones. Material: peripheral blood. The source is a woman in her 30s who had recovered from COVID-19.

This chain joins TRBV7-2 and TRBJ2-1; 16 bases agree with TRBD2. The germline V gene has CDR1 SGHTA and CDR2 FQGNSA. The CDR3 contains 17 residues. V was clipped by 4 bases and J by 2 bases; unmatched bases: 2. The CDR3 region is CASSSGLAGGTYNEQFF. CDR3 DNA: TGTGCCAGCAGCTCGGGACTAGCGGGGGGGACCTACAATGAGCAGTTCTTC.

This chain uses TRBV30 with TRBJ2-7, with D hard to call. This CDR3 is built from 13 residues. The germline CDR1 and CDR2 sequences are GTSNPN and SVGIG (reference sequence). V was shortened by 2 bases and J by 1 base, with 9 bases between the two germline ends. Here the CDR3 DNA reads TGTGCCTGGAGTAACCCGCGGTCCTACGAGCAGTACTTC. Amino acids: CAWSNPRSYEQYF.

The chain employs TRBV7-6 and TRBJ1-5, with D perhaps TRBD1 (6 bases). Germline V CDR1 and CDR2: SGHVS, FNYEAQ. This CDR3 is 15 amino acids long. V was shortened by 1 base and J by 5 bases, with 12 bases between the two germline ends. The CDR3: CASSLEGGGDQPQHF. CDR3 nucleotides: TGTGCCAGCAGCTTAGAAGGGGGTGGGGATCAGCCCCAGCATTTT.

V is TRBV9 and J is TRBJ1-1; D not resolved. Germline CDR1 is SGDLS and CDR2 is YYNGEE. The length of the CDR3 is 17 residues. Trimming took 3 bases from V and 0 from J, leaving 18 bases between them. The CDR3 reads CASSARAVVSMNTEAFF. The CDR3 region has the DNA TGTGCCAGCAGCGCGAGGGCGGTGGTGAGCATGAACACTGAAGCTTTCTTT.

The rearrangement uses TRBV7-2 and TRBJ1-6, with 9 bases lining up with TRBD1. The germline gives CDR1 SGHTA, CDR2 FQGNSA. This CDR3 spans 16 amino acids. Losses at the gene ends were 0 bases for V and 5 bases for J; bases not matched to a gene: 2. As DNA, the CDR3 is TGTGCCAGCAGCTTAGCAACAGGGGGCGATAATTCACCCCTCCACTTT. It is translated as CASSLATGGDNSPLHF.

The CDR3 loop reads CASSYSWTGINNEQFF. The DNA for the CDR3 is TGTGCCAGCAGTTACTCGTGGACAGGGATCAACAATGAGCAGTTCTTC. The gene calls are TRBV6-5 and TRBJ2-1; the match to TRBD1 covers 8 bases. CDR3 length: 16 residues. Germline CDR1 and CDR2: MNHEY and SVGAGI. V was clipped by 0 bases and J by 5 bases; unmatched bases: 6.

On this clone: The junction departs from germline at one end; a sequencing error may be responsible. The chain links TRBV4-3 to TRBJ1-5; possibly TRBD1 for D (6 bases). This CDR3 has 16 amino acids. Germline loops: CDR1 LGHNA, CDR2 YSLEER. The CDR3 sequence is CATSRLYRANNQPQHF. CDR3 DNA sequence: TGCGCCACCAGCCGACTGTACAGGGCTAATAATCAGCCCCAGCATTTT.

The V and J genes are TRBV6-7 and TRBJ2-3, with 8 bases fitting TRBD1. TRBV6-7 belongs to the ORF category, with a function that is uncertain. This CDR3 has 17 amino acids. J lost 2 bases, V lost 0 bases, and 7 bases had no gene match. The CDR3 DNA is TGTGCCAGCAGTTACTCGCCAGGGGGCACCCTCACAGATACGCAGTATTTT. Protein product: CASSYSPGGTLTDTQYF.

The V call is TRBV29-1, the J call TRBJ1-5; no clear D. The CDR3 sequence is 12 residues long. Trimming shortened V by 6 bases and J by 5 bases, and 11 bases separated the two germline ends. Germline V CDR1 and CDR2: SQVTM, ANQGSEA. The CDR3 nucleotides read TGCAGCGTACAAGTAGCGGATCAGCCCCAGCATTTT. The encoded protein is CSVQVADQPQHF.

CDR3: CASSLQGRPQETQYF. The DNA of the CDR3 is TGCGCCAGCAGCCTACAGGGAAGGCCCCAAGAGACCCAGTACTTC. The chain uses TRBV5-1 and TRBJ2-5, with D possibly being TRBD1 (6 bases). The CDR3 runs to 15 residues. Germline CDR1 and CDR2: SGHRS and YFSETQ. Trimming shortened V by 4 bases and J by 1 base, and 14 bases separated the two germline ends.

V usage is TRBV14 and J usage is TRBJ2-3, with 9 bases that match TRBD2. There are 15 residues in the CDR3. After removal of 4 bases from V and 1 base from J, the junction contained 3 bases not matched to a gene. Germline-derived CDR1 and CDR2 are SGHDN and FVKESK. CDR3 coding DNA: TGTGCCAGCAGCCCACGGACTAGCGGCACAGATACGCAGTATTTT. Encoded protein: CASSPRTSGTDTQYF.

This sequence joins TRBV16 and TRBJ1-3; maybe TRBD1 (5 bases). The CDR3 has 16 residues. Germline values: CDR1 KGHSY, CDR2 FQNENV. Trimming left V 3 bases short and J 2 bases short, with 14 bases between. CDR3 protein: CASSHSRRGAGNTIYF. CDR3 coding DNA: TGTGCCAGCAGCCATTCTCGTCGGGGGGCTGGAAACACCATATATTTT. The full variable domain, with the rest looked up from reference TRBV16 and TRBJ1-3, is GEEVAQTPKHLVRGEGQKAKLYCAPIKGHSYVFWYQQVLKNEFKFLISFQNENVFDETGMPKERFSAKCLPNSPCSLEIQATKLEDSAVYFCASSHSRRGAGNTIYFGEGSWLTVV.

The chain recombines TRBV3-1 (or the pseudogene TRBV3-2) with TRBJ1-6; D is unresolved. Trimming removed 8 bases from V and 7 bases from J, with 15 bases in between. Germline V gene sequence: CDR1 LGHDT, CDR2 YNNKEL (reference sequence). The CDR3 has 14 amino acids. CDR3 sequence reads: CASGPSEENSPLHF. As DNA, the CDR3 is TGTGCCAGCGGCCCCTCAGAGGAGAATTCACCCCTCCACTTT.

The gene calls are TRBV21-1 and TRBJ1-5; no DNA check was done on the table's D call, TRBD1. TRBV21-1 is a documented pseudogene. This CDR3 spans 19 amino acids. The CDR3 loop is CASSKVAKPPRSSNQPQHF. The DNA for the CDR3 is TGTGCCAGCAGCAAAGTCGCAAAGCCCCCCAGGTCTAGCAATCAGCCCCAGCATTTT.

A note on this clone: At one end the junction does not follow the germline gene, possibly because of a read error. The chain employs TRBV28 and TRBJ1-1; D is possibly TRBD1 (5 bases). The CDR3 spans 13 residues. Germline CDR1 reads MDHEN; CDR2 reads SYDVKM. The CDR3 DNA follows: TGTGCCAGCAGTTTACCGGGGGGTACCTTGATGATCTTT. This gives the protein CASSLPGGTLMIF.

CDR3: CASRSAAYNEQFF. DNA of the CDR3: TGTGCCAGCAGATCCGCAGCGTACAATGAGCAGTTCTTC. The V and J genes are TRBV2 and TRBJ2-1; D unclear. Germline V gene data show CDR1 as SNHLY and CDR2 as FYNNEI. The length of the CDR3 is 13 residues. Trimming removed 6 bases at V and 4 bases at J, with 10 bases between.

The V and J genes are TRBV7-9 and TRBJ1-3; D is unclear. Trimming removed 5 bases from V and 1 base from J, with 9 bases in between. CDR3 size: 14 residues. The V gene's germline CDR1 is SEHNR and CDR2 FQNEAQ (reference sequence). The CDR3 loop reads CASSPGISGNTIYF. Written as DNA, the CDR3 is TGTGCCAGCAGCCCAGGAATTTCTGGAAACACCATATATTTT.

This chain joins TRBV10-3 and TRBJ1-5, with D possibly matching TRBD1 (5 bases). Germline values: CDR1 ENHRY, CDR2 SYGVKD. V shed 0 bases and J shed 4 bases, with 10 bases lying between them. The CDR3 totals 15 residues. The CDR3 spells CAISESAGRNQPQHF. In DNA form, the CDR3 reads TGTGCCATCAGTGAGTCGGCAGGGAGGAATCAGCCCCAGCATTTT.

This clone has a single count. The rearrangement uses TRBV28 and TRBJ2-2; D may be TRBD2 (5 bases). This CDR3 comprises 13 residues. The germline gives CDR1 MDHEN, CDR2 SYDVKM. V lost 6 bases, J lost 7 bases, and 12 bases lay in between. The CDR3 nucleotides read TGTGCCAGCAGCCACGGGGTCGTCGGGGAGCTGTTTTTT. Amino acid sequence: CASSHGVVGELFF.

The V gene is TRBV7-3, the J gene TRBJ2-7, with a tentative D call TRBD1 (5 bases). V was pared by 3 bases and J by 0 bases, with 6 bases between. Germline CDR1 is SGHTA and CDR2 is FQGTGA. The CDR3 contains 13 residues. CDR3 amino acids: CASSFDSSYEQYF. CDR3 nucleotides: TGTGCCAGCAGCTTTGACAGCTCCTACGAGCAGTACTTC. Full variable domain (remainder filled in from reference TRBV7-3 and TRBJ2-7): GAGVSQTPSNKVTEKGKYVELRCDPISGHTALYWYRQSLGQGPEFLIYFQGTGAADDSGLPNDRFFAVRPEGSVSTLKIQRTERGDSAVYLCASSFDSSYEQYFGPGTRLTVT.

This rearrangement joins TRBV9 to TRBJ2-7; TRBD1 agrees at 11 bases. The germline V gene has CDR1 SGDLS and CDR2 YYNGEE. The CDR3 consists of 14 residues. With V trimmed by 4 bases and J by 2 bases, 2 bases remained unmatched. The CDR3 DNA follows: TGTGCCAGCAGCCCGGGACAGGGGGCCTACGAGCAGTACTTC. Encoded protein: CASSPGQGAYEQYF. Looking up the rest from reference TRBV9 and TRBJ2-7 gives the full variable domain: DSGVTQTPKHLITATGQRVTLRCSPRSGDLSVYWYQQSLDQGLQFLIQYYNGEERAKGNILERFSAQQFPDLHSELNLSSLELGDSALYFCASSPGQGAYEQYFGPGTRLTVT.

The V and J genes are TRBV27 and TRBJ1-5; 11 bases line up with TRBD1. With V trimmed by 10 bases and J by 7 bases, 9 bases remained unmatched. The CDR3 consists of 14 residues. In germline, CDR1 is MNHEY, CDR2 SMNVEV (reference sequence). For the CDR3, the DNA is TGTGCCACCCGAGGGGACAGGGGGAACCAGCCCCAGCATTTT. Translating gives CATRGDRGNQPQHF.

Of note for this clone: Lacking the conserved final phenylalanine or tryptophan, this CDR3 likely reflects a read error. Because the CDR3's place on the DNA is in doubt, the DNA is left out and the CDR3 is given as listed by TCRdb. The J gene is TRBJ1-3, the V gene TRBV5-6; the table's D call TRBD1 went unverified against the DNA. Germline CDR1 and CDR2: SGHDT and YYEEEE. A total of 12 residues make up the CDR3, ends included. The CDR3 region is CASSLGQGAIFI.

The chain recombines TRBV6-9 with TRBJ2-3; a possible D gene is TRBD1 (6 bases). The CDR3 is 13 residues long. Trimming pared 8 bases from V and 2 bases from J, leaving 11 bases between. The germline gives CDR1 MNHGY, CDR2 SVAAGI. CDR3 amino acids: CASSPGHTDTQYF. In DNA form, the CDR3 reads TGTGCCAGCTCTCCGGGACACACAGATACGCAGTATTTT.

This clone was seen a few times. The chain carries TRBV5-1 and TRBJ2-7; TRBD1 might be the D (5 bases). CDR1 is SGHRS and CDR2 is YFSETQ in the germline V gene. Trimming removed 5 bases from V and 8 bases from J, with 17 bases in between. This CDR3 contains 13 residues. The DNA for the CDR3 is TGCGCCAGCAGTATAGGGGCCGAAACTCAGCAGTACTTC. It yields the protein CASSIGAETQQYF. The full variable domain, with the rest looked up from reference TRBV5-1 and TRBJ2-7, is KAGVTQTPRYLIKTRGQQVTLSCSPISGHRSVSWYQQTPGQGLQFLFEYFSETQRNKGNFPGRFSGRQFSNSRSEMNVSTLELGDSALYLCASSIGAETQQYFGPGTRLTVT.

The chain joins TRBV7-8 to TRBJ2-6; TRBD1 matches 10 bases. From germline, CDR1 is SGHVS and CDR2 FQNEAQ. This CDR3 region has 17 residues. V dropped 2 bases and J dropped 4; count of bases not matched to a gene: 5. CDR3 nucleotides: TGTGCCAGCAGCTTACCGGGACAGGGGTTCGGGGCCAACGTCCTGACTTTC. This codes for CASSLPGQGFGANVLTF.

Only one count was recorded for this clone. The CDR3 coding sequence is TGTGCCAGCAGCTTATACCTAGGGGTCTACGAGCAGTACTTC. Its protein product is CASSLYLGVYEQYF. This chain links TRBV11-2 with TRBJ2-7, with a tentative D call TRBD1 (5 bases). Between the trimmed V and J ends, which lost 2 bases and 3 bases, there was a span of 11 bases. The CDR3 has 14 amino acids. Germline CDR1 is SGHAT and CDR2 is FQNNGV.

The chain's CDR3 is CASTTGGPEAFF. The CDR3 bases are TGTGCCAGTACTACAGGGGGCCCTGAAGCTTTCTTT. The J gene is TRBJ1-1, the V gene TRBV19; 9 bases are shared with TRBD1. This CDR3 has 12 residues. The V gene end was trimmed by 7 bases and the J gene end by 6 bases; junction bases not matched to a gene: 3. Germline V CDR1 and CDR2: LNHDA, SQIVND (reference sequence).

The chain has TRBV13 and TRBJ1-4, with 9 bases matching TRBD1. The CDR3 is 14 residues long. Losses at the gene ends were 6 bases for V and 10 bases for J; bases not matched to a gene: 9. Germline V gene data show CDR1 as PRHDT and CDR2 as FYEKMQ (reference sequence). CDR3 residues: CASSSGQGFRKLFF. DNA for the CDR3: TGTGCCAGCAGTTCGGGACAGGGTTTTAGAAAACTGTTTTTT.

A few counts support this clone. Additional DNA sequences in this sample encode the identical CDR3. V usage is TRBV7-3 and J usage is TRBJ2-2; 8 bases agree with TRBD2. Trimming removed 3 bases from V and 3 bases from J; junction bases left unmatched: 3. Germline V lookup: CDR1 SGHTA, CDR2 FQGTGA. The CDR3 spans 15 residues. CDR3 DNA: TGTGCCAGCAGCTTTTCCGGGGGGGACACCGGGGAGCTGTTTTTT. As protein: CASSFSGGDTGELFF.